This TCR beta chain is drawn from a study of post-analysis software for immune sequencing data. Findings and limits, study-wide: Controls showed lower frequencies than patients for five TRBV segments, and TRBV5-6, TRBV5-1 and TRBV20-1 were among these. Multiple sclerosis was associated with a significant reduction in normalized Chao1 diversity relative to controls.

The TCR beta cDNA libraries contained unique molecular identifiers. Yield was roughly 500,000 cDNA molecules from approximately 0.91 to 9.4 million T cells. TCRdb reprocessed the PCR reads with MiXCR, giving one entry per CDR3 protein. The sample carries about 500,000 distinct CDR3 sequences, over 35% recorded once. Per germline, CDR1 DFQATT and CDR2 SNEGSKA (reference sequence). CDR3 length: 14 amino acids. On this clonotype itself: Its cognate antigen is unknown.

This TCR was sampled from a girl aged 5-17 years with multiple sclerosis. This rearrangement joins TRBV20-1 to TRBJ2-4, with 7 bases matching TRBD2. Judging by the DNA end, TRBJ2-7 fits better; the J call may be wrong. Source material: blood. For the CDR3, the DNA is TGCAGTGCCACATCCCTAGCGGTACCCTACGAGCAGTACTTC. This codes for CSATSLAVPYEQYF.